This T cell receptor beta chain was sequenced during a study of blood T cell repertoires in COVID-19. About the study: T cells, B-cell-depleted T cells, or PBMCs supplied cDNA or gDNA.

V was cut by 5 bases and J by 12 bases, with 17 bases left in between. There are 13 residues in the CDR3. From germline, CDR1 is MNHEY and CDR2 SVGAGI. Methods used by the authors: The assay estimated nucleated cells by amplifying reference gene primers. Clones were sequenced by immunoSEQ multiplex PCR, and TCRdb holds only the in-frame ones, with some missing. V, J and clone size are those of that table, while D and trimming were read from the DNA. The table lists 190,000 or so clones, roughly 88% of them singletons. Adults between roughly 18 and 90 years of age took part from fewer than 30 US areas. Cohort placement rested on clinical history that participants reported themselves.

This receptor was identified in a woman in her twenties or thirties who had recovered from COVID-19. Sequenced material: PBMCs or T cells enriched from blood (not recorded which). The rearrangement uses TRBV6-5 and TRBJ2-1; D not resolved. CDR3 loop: CASSRSPNVAQFF. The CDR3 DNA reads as TGTGCCAGCAGTCGTAGCCCCAATGTTGCGCAGTTCTTC.